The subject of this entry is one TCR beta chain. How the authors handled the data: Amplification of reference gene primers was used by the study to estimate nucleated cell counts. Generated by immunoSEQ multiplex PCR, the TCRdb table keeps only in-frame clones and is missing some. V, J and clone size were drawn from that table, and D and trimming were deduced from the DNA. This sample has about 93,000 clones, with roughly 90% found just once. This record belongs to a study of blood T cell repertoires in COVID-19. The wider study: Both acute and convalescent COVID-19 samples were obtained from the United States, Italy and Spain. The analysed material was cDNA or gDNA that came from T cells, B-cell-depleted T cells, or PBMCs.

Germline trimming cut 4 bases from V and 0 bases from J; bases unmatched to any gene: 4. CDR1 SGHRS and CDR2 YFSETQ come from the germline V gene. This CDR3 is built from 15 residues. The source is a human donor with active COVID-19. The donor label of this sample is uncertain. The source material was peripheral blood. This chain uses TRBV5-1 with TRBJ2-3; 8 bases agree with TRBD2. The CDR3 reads CASSNSGTSTDTQYF. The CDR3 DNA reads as TGCGCCAGCAGCAATAGCGGGACTAGCACAGATACGCAGTATTTT.